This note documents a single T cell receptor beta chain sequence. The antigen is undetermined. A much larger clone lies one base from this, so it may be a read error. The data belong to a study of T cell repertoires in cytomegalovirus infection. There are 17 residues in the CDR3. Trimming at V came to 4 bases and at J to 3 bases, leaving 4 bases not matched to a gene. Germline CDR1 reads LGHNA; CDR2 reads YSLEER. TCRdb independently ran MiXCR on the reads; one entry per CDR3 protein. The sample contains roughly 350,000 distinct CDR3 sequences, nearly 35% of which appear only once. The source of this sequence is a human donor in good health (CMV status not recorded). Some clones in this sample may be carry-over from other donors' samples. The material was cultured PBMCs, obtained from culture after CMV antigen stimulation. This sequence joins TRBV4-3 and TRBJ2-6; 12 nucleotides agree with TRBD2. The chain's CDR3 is CASSRTSGIVGANVLTF. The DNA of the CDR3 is TGCGCCAGCAGCCGGACTAGCGGGATTGTTGGGGCCAACGTCCTGACTTTC.